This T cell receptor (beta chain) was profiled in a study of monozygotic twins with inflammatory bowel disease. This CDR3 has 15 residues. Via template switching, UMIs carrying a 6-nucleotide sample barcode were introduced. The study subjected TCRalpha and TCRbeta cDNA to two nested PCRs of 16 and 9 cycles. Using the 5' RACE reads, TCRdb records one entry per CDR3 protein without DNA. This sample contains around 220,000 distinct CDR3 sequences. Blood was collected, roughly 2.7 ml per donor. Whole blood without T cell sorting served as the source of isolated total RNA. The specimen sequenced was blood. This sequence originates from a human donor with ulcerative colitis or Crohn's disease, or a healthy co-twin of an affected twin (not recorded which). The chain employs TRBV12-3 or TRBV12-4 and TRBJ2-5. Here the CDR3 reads CTSSLARGASETQYF.